This T cell receptor beta chain was recorded in a study of blood T cell repertoires in COVID-19 (dated by TCRdb to 2018 to 2021). About the full investigation: Samples covering the acute and convalescent phases of COVID-19 were provided by collaborators in the United States, Italy and Spain. The material from the prospective study consisted of cDNA or gDNA derived from T cells, B-cell-depleted T cells, or PBMCs. Deeply sampled blood TCRbeta repertoires from subjects exposed to, actively infected with, or recovered from COVID-19 were included in the dataset. Where available, HLA class I and class II types were taken from metadata supplied by the sample provider and were not determined by assay-based typing. The repertoires were released in a freely available public database meant as a resource for research on the immune response to SARS-CoV-2. The samples were drawn from the first 160 participants of the ongoing ImmuneRACE study and from some 1,300 subjects provided by 6 global collaborators. Nearly every sample came with metadata listing a de-identified subject ID, COVID-19 status, age in years and sex. The study at large found these results: The quantity of clinical and demographic metadata differed by source and by participant and was supplied without curation.

Points on this clone: Its antigen is unknown. Qualities for individual bases were not recorded, and no much larger clone is one base off.

Germline trimming: 2 bases from V, 2 bases from J; junction bases outside gene matches: 9. The CDR3 sequence holds 17 residues, the cysteine and phenylalanine included. Kept here is only the CDR3 DNA, which spans 51 bases and is read in frame from base 1. The CDR1 and CDR2 encoded by the germline V gene (reference sequence) are MNHEY and SMNVEV. TCRbeta CDR3 regions were amplified from genomic DNA using the immunoSEQ Assay, a bias-controlled multiplex PCR. On the study's bioinformatics: Within the assay, amplification of reference gene primers was used to estimate how many nucleated cells each sample contained. To quantify the absolute abundance of each unique TCRbeta CDR3 rearrangement, sequence reads were collapsed and filtered. For each sample, productive Simpson clonality was calculated by taking the square root of Simpson's diversity index across productive rearrangements. TCRdb re-hosts the immuneACCESS table, in-frame sequences only. Its copies lack some clones; in the studies checked, an unresolved V gene accounts for under half of them, and the cause for the rest is not known. The V and J calls and the clone size are those of that table, but D and trimming were determined from the DNA. In this sample the table shows 250,000 to 350,000 clones, around 87% of which occur a single time. Of the sample, roughly 5% is held by the ten largest clones.

Participants in the prospective study were aged roughly 18 to 100 years, lived in some 24 United States geographic areas, and enrolled through a virtual design. To assign participants to cohorts, the prospective study relied on clinical history that participants themselves reported in a screening survey and a study questionnaire. For ImmuneRACE Cohort 3, a participant was defined as recovered based on two consecutive negative NP/OP PCR tests, clearance by a healthcare professional, or resolution of symptoms. Each participant in the prospective study had whole blood, serum and a nasopharyngeal or oropharyngeal swab collected by mobile phlebotomists. Over a roughly 2-month period, participants in the prospective study had the option of providing additional blood draws and questionnaires. Before DNA extraction, prospective study blood samples were shipped either frozen or at room temperature.

Sequencing was done on a sample of PBMCs or T cells enriched from blood (not recorded which). The TCR comes from a woman aged 30 to 39 who had recovered from COVID-19. The chain employs TRBV27 and TRBJ2-3; 8 bases in the middle match TRBD2. The DNA reads as follows: TGTGCCAGCAGTTTACGATGGCTAGCGGGTGACACAGATACGCAGTATTTT. This is translated as CASSLRWLAGDTDTQYF.